This T cell receptor beta chain stems from a study of T-cell reconstitution after alpha-beta-depleted transplantation in children. Study conclusions and caveats: The main origin of T-cell counts and diversity one year after transplant was newly produced T cells. Some patients' high day-60 TCRbeta diversity was traced to surviving recipient T cells and thymic progenitors. Several hundred graft clones that had expanded were reportedly the source of alpha-beta T cells about two months after transplant.

CDR1 MNHEY and CDR2 SMNVEV come from the germline V gene (reference sequence). The CDR3 is 19 amino acids. Trimming stripped 2 bases from V and 0 bases from J, with 20 bases between. Preparation of the TCRbeta library involved a method that used unique molecular identifiers. TCRdb used MiXCR to reprocess the PCR reads, holding one entry per CDR3 protein. The data hold 350,000 to 500,000 distinct CDR3 sequences, with approximately 42% observed a single time. This clonotype has only a few counts. Its antigen is undetermined. The sample consisted of PBMCs, taken before TCRalphabeta/CD19-depleted stem cell transplant. The J gene is TRBJ2-1, the V gene TRBV27; tentative D call: TRBD2 (6 bases). This sequence was found in a girl aged 2-10 years with aplastic anemia, due to receive a stem cell transplant. CDR3 protein: CASSLGIAALSSSYNEQFF. The DNA for the CDR3 is TGTGCCAGCAGTTTAGGAATAGCGGCCCTTTCCAGCTCCTACAATGAGCAGTTCTTC.